This is a list of T cell receptor beta chains from one sample in a study of T cell responses to AZD1222 COVID-19 vaccine. Clones were read by immunoSEQ multiplex PCR, and TCRdb kept only the in-frame ones, dropping some. The repertoire consists of 130,000 to 150,000 clones, with 85% to 95% occurring once and the leading ten covering roughly 12%. The source material was peripheral blood, sampled after recovery from COVID-19. The origin of the receptors is an adult who had recovered from COVID-19. Both conserved end residues are part of each CDR3. Fields, in order: V gene, D gene, clone size, J gene, CDR3 DNA, CDR3 protein. The D gene is left open where the match is weak. A row's size may be missing; if present it is once, few, many or a size class.

TRBV27,.,.,TRBJ1-1,TGTGCCAGCAGTTTATCAGGAGGGGACACTGAAGCTTTCTTT,CASSLSGGDTEAFF
TRBV11-2,.,.,TRBJ1-4,TGTGCCAGCAGCCGAGGGCTGTCTAATGAAAAACTGTTTTTT,CASSRGLSNEKLFF
TRBV6-6,.,.,TRBJ1-2,TGTGCCAGCATTGTAGGCCGGGAAAAAGCTAACTATGGCTACACCTTC,CASIVGREKANYGYTF
TRBV5-1,TRBD2,.,TRBJ2-5,TGCGCCAGCAGCTTAGGGACTAGCAGATACCAAGAGACCCAGTACTTC,CASSLGTSRYQETQYF
TRBV7-2,.,.,TRBJ2-1,TGTGCCAGCAGCTTAGAAGTGGGGGATGAGCAGTTCTTC,CASSLEVGDEQFF
TRBV6-5,.,.,TRBJ2-3,TGTGCCAGCAGTTGGGGGGTAGATACGCAGTATTTT,CASSWGVDTQYF
TRBV6-2/TRBV6-3,.,medium-sized,TRBJ2-7,TGTGCCAGCAGTAATTACTTGGGCTACGAGCAGTACTTC,CASSNYLGYEQYF
TRBV5-1,TRBD1,.,TRBJ2-2,TGCGCCAGCAGCTTGAGGACAGGGTCGACCGGGGAGCTGTTTTTT,CASSLRTGSTGELFF
TRBV7-3,.,.,TRBJ1-6,TGTGCCAGCAGTAGGGACTCCTATAATTCACCCCTCCACTTT,CASSRDSYNSPLHF
TRBV28,.,.,TRBJ2-1,TGTGCCAGCAGTGACAACAGACCAGGGTTTTGGCCGTTCTTC,CASSDNRPGFWPFF
TRBV27,.,.,TRBJ2-7,TGTGCCAGCGGCCCGGACAGTTACTTATCCTACGAGCAGTACTTC,CASGPDSYLSYEQYF
TRBV27,TRBD2,.,TRBJ2-3,TGTGCCAGCAGTTTACGAGGACTAGCGGTTAGCACAGATACGCAGTATTTT,CASSLRGLAVSTDTQYF
TRBV3-1/TRBV3-2,.,.,TRBJ2-2,TGTGCCAGCAGCCATCAACCTGGGGGGCCAAAGAACACCGGGGAGCTGTTTTTT,CASSHQPGGPKNTGELFF
TRBV6-5,TRBD1,.,TRBJ2-7,TGTGCCACCCGGGGACAGACCTACGAGCAGTACTTC,CATRGQTYEQYF
TRBV18,.,.,TRBJ2-7,TGTGCCAGCTCACCAGACAGGTTTGTGTACGAGCAGTACTTC,CASSPDRFVYEQYF
TRBV7-8,TRBD1,.,TRBJ1-2,TGTGCCAGCAGCTCGGACAGGTTAGGCTCTGGCTACACCTTC,CASSSDRLGSGYTF
TRBV5-1,.,.,TRBJ2-7,TGCGCCAGCAGCTTGGCGGAACTCTCCTACGAGCAGTACTTC,CASSLAELSYEQYF
TRBV5-1,TRBD1,.,TRBJ2-1,TGCGCCAGCAGCTTGGTTAGGGGGCTGGCCTACAATGAGCAGTTCTTC,CASSLVRGLAYNEQFF
TRBV28,TRBD1,.,TRBJ1-1,TGTGCCAGCAGTGAACCGGGACAGGGCACCACTGAAGCTTTCTTT,CASSEPGQGTTEAFF
TRBV7-2,TRBD2,.,TRBJ2-7,TGTGCCAGCAGCTCCACGGGACTAGCGGGAGGCCACCACTACGAGCAGTACTTC,CASSSTGLAGGHHYEQYF
TRBV28,.,.,TRBJ1-1,TGTGCCAGCAGTTTATATCGTGGTGAAGCTTTCTTT,CASSLYRGEAFF
TRBV3-1/TRBV3-2,.,.,TRBJ1-1,TGTGCCAGCAGCCAACTTGGCTTTGGTGACACTGAAGCTTTCTTT,CASSQLGFGDTEAFF
TRBV15,.,.,TRBJ1-2,TGTGCCACCAGCAGAGGGGATAGGGTTAACTATGGCTACACCTTC,CATSRGDRVNYGYTF
TRBV27,.,few,TRBJ2-2,TGTGCCAGCACACAGGGGGGAGGGACCGGGGAGCTGTTTTTT,CASTQGGGTGELFF
TRBV18,.,.,TRBJ1-3,TGTGCCAGCTCACCAAGGAGTCACTCTGGAAACACCATATATTTT,CASSPRSHSGNTIYF
TRBV28,TRBD2,.,TRBJ2-1,TGTGCCAGCAGTTCCAGGCGGGGGGATCCCTACAATGAGCAGTTCTTC,CASSSRRGDPYNEQFF
TRBV18,.,.,TRBJ2-7,TGTGCCAGCTCACAGGGGCCAACTAGTTTCTACGAGCAGTACTTC,CASSQGPTSFYEQYF
TRBV14,TRBD1,.,TRBJ2-7,TGTGCCAGCAGCCAATACCGGACAGGGCTCTACGAGCAGTACTTC,CASSQYRTGLYEQYF
TRBV6-5,TRBD1,.,TRBJ1-1,TGTGCCAGCAGCTCGGGACAGGGGTTTCAAGAGGGTTTCTTT,CASSSGQGFQEGFF
TRBV12-3/TRBV12-4,.,.,TRBJ2-7,TGTGCCAGCAGCCATTCCTACGAGCAGTACTTC,CASSHSYEQYF
TRBV11-2,TRBD1,.,TRBJ1-2,TGTGCCAGCAGCCTACAGGGCCGGGTAGACAGGGGCCAGGCCTATGGCTACACCTTC,CASSLQGRVDRGQAYGYTF
TRBV7-9,.,.,TRBJ2-3,TGTGCCAGCAGGGGCGGGGTGACGACAGATACGCAGTATTTT,CASRGGVTTDTQYF
TRBV11-2,.,.,TRBJ2-7,TGTGCCAGCAGCTCCTTCCACAACGAGCAGTACTTC,CASSSFHNEQYF
TRBV11-2,.,.,TRBJ1-1,TGTGCCAGCAGCTTTTCAGGATCGAACACTGAAGCTTTCTTT,CASSFSGSNTEAFF
TRBV4-2,TRBD1,.,TRBJ2-7,TGTGCCAGCAGCCCTCGGACAGGGTCCTACGAGCAGTACTTC,CASSPRTGSYEQYF
TRBV12-3/TRBV12-4,.,.,TRBJ2-3,TGTGCCAGCAGTTTAGGGGCCACAGATACGCAGTATTTT,CASSLGATDTQYF
TRBV6-5,.,.,TRBJ1-2,TGTGCCAGCAGAGTAAAAGGGGCGGGCTACACCTTC,CASRVKGAGYTF
TRBV27,.,.,TRBJ2-7,TGTGCCAGCAGTTTCGGGGCGGCCTACGAGCAGTACTTC,CASSFGAAYEQYF
TRBV5-1,.,.,TRBJ2-2,TGCGCCAGCAGCTCGTCCCAGGGAAACACCGGGGAGCTGTTTTTT,CASSSSQGNTGELFF
TRBV3-1/TRBV3-2,TRBD1,.,TRBJ2-3,TGTGCCAGCAGCCAAGAATTCGGACAGGCGATGGCCACAGATACGCAGTATTTT,CASSQEFGQAMATDTQYF
TRBV7-9,.,.,TRBJ1-1,TGTGCCAGCAGCTTCCGAAACACTGAAGCTTTCTTT,CASSFRNTEAFF
TRBV7-2,TRBD2,.,TRBJ2-1,TGTGCCAGCAGCTTAGTGGGGACTAGCGGGAAGTACAATGAGCAGTTCTTC,CASSLVGTSGKYNEQFF
TRBV28,.,.,TRBJ1-2,TGTGCCAGCAGTACCCTGACAGTACCCGACGTTGGCTACACCTTC,CASSTLTVPDVGYTF
TRBV6-6,.,.,TRBJ2-5,TGTGCCAGCAGCCCCAACTCGGCTCGGACGGAGACCCAGTACTTC,CASSPNSARTETQYF
TRBV10-1,TRBD1,once,TRBJ2-7,TGCGCCAGCAGCACGACAGGGGGCGAGCAGTACTTC,CASSTTGGEQYF
TRBV7-8,.,.,TRBJ1-2,TGTGCCAGCAGCTTAGTTACCCCCGGGGGAGGCTACACCTTC,CASSLVTPGGGYTF
TRBV5-5,TRBD1,.,TRBJ1-4,TGTGCCAGCAGCTTGGTGACAGGGGGCGGGGAAAAACTGTTTTTT,CASSLVTGGGEKLFF
TRBV5-4,TRBD2,.,TRBJ2-4,TGTGCCAGCAGCTCGCCGGGACTACGGGGGGACATTCAGTACTTC,CASSSPGLRGDIQYF
TRBV5-1,.,.,TRBJ1-6,TGCGCCAGCAGCTTGGCCCATGACAGTTATTCACCCCTCCACTTT,CASSLAHDSYSPLHF
TRBV19,.,.,TRBJ2-2,TGTGCCAGTACCCCTGGTGGACCCGGGGAGCTGTTTTTT,CASTPGGPGELFF
TRBV7-8,.,.,TRBJ2-7,TGTGCCAGCAGCTTAGGGCTCAGGGCCCCCGAGCAGTACTTC,CASSLGLRAPEQYF
TRBV5-5,.,.,TRBJ1-2,TGTGCCAGCAGCTTGGAGGGGGGAAGTGGCTACACCTTC,CASSLEGGSGYTF
TRBV9,TRBD1,.,TRBJ2-7,TGTGCCAGCAGCACCGGGACAGTCTACGAGCAGTACTTC,CASSTGTVYEQYF
TRBV7-3,.,.,TRBJ2-7,TGTGCCAGCAGCTTACCCCTAGGGGGAGCCGAGCAGTACTTC,CASSLPLGGAEQYF